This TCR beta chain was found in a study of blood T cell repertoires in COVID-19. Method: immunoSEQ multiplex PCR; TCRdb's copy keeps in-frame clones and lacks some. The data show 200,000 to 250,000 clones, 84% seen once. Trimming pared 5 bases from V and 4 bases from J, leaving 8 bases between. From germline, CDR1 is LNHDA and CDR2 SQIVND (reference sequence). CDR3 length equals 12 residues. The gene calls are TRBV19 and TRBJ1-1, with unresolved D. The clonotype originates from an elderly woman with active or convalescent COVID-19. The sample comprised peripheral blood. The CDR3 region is CASSFGGTEAFF. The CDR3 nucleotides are TGTGCCAGTAGTTTTGGAGGCACTGAAGCTTTCTTT. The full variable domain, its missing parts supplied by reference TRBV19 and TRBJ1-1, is DGGITQSPKYLFRKEGQNVTLSCEQNLNHDAMYWYRQDPGQGLRLIYYSQIVNDFQKGDIAEGYSVSREKKESFPLTVTSAQKNPTAFYLCASSFGGTEAFFGQGTRLTVV.